This T cell receptor (beta chain) is from a study of blood T cell repertoires in COVID-19. Study-level background: Acute and convalescent COVID-19 samples came from the United States, Italy and Spain. PBMCs, B-cell-depleted T cells, or T cells were the source of the cDNA or gDNA that made up the material.

Under the authors' procedure: Amplification of reference gene primers provided the estimated nucleated cell counts. Sequencing was performed with immunoSEQ multiplex PCR; in TCRdb, only in-frame clones are kept and a portion is missing. V and J calls and clone size are those listed in that table; D and trimming were worked out from the DNA. The sample carries approximately 280,000 clones, roughly 89% recorded once. Germline loops: CDR1 SNHLY, CDR2 FYNNEI. The CDR3 is made up of 14 amino acids. The germline V and J ends were trimmed by 3 bases and 4 bases, with 13 bases remaining between them. The J gene is TRBJ2-7, the V gene TRBV2; tentatively, D is TRBD2 (5 bases). Specimen: peripheral blood. This TCR derives from a man between 40 and 49 years old with acute or convalescent COVID-19. CDR3 bases: TGTGCCAGCAGTGATCCCGTAGAGGGTTACGAGCAGTACTTC. It specifies CASSDPVEGYEQYF.